This TCR beta chain appears in the sequencing data of a study of cytomegalovirus exposure and HLA in healthy donors. Regarding the study as a whole: Several top significant clusters appeared, in a later analysis, to be linked to common viral pathogens. More clonal expansion characterized HLA-associated TCR beta chains than equally common others in a later analysis.

Vbeta (60) and Jbeta (13) primers were used in the PCR. Original handling: An analysis performed later counted roughly 80 million unique TCR beta chains (roughly 10 million of them shared). Measured with immunoSEQ multiplex PCR; TCRdb has only the in-frame clones, and not every one. V and J calls and clone size are copied from that table; D and trimming were computed from the DNA. The sample contains roughly 130,000 clones, 74% of which appear only once. The CDR3 consists of 14 residues. CDR1 SGHTA and CDR2 FQGNSA come from the germline V gene. Trimming cost V 5 bases and J 13 bases; bases outside gene matches: 12. Only a few counts were recorded for this clone. Its target is unknown. Sampled while nominally healthy, donors likely had unrecorded immune exposures.

This TCR came from a woman aged 45-60 years in good health and CMV-seropositive. The chain recombines TRBV7-2 with TRBJ1-1; 11 positions agree with TRBD1. Sample: PBMCs. For the CDR3, the DNA is TGTGCCAGCAGCGACTACCGGCTGGGACAGGGGGTTTTCTTT. Translating it yields CASSDYRLGQGVFF.